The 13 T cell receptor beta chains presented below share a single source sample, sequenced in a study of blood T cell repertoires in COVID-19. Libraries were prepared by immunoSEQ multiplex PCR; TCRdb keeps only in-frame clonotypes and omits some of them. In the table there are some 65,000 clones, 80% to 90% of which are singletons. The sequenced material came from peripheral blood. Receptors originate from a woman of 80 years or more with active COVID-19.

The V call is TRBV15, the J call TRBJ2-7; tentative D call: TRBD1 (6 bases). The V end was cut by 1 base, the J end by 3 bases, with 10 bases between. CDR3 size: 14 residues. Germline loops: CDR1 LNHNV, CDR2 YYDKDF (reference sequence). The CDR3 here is CATSRARGRYEQYF. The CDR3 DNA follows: TGTGCCACCAGCAGAGCCAGGGGACGCTACGAGCAGTACTTC.

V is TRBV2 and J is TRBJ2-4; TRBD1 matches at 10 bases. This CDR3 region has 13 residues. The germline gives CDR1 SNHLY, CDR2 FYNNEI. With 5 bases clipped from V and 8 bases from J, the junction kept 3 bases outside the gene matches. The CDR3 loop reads CASSLDRGDIQYF. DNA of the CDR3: TGTGCCAGCAGTCTGGACAGGGGGGACATTCAGTACTTC.

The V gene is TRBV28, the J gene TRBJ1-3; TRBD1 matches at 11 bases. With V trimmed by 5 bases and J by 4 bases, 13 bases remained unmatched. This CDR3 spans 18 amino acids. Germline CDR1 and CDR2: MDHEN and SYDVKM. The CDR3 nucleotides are TGTGCCAGCAGTCTCTCAAGGACAGGGGGCAGGGGGGGAAACACCATATATTTT. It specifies CASSLSRTGGRGGNTIYF.

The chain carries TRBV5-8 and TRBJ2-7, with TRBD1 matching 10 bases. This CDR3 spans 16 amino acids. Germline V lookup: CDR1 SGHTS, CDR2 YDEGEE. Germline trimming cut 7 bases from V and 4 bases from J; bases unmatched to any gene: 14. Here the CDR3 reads CASPGAPGTGVYEQYF. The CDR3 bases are TGTGCCAGCCCCGGCGCCCCTGGGACAGGGGTATACGAGCAGTACTTC.

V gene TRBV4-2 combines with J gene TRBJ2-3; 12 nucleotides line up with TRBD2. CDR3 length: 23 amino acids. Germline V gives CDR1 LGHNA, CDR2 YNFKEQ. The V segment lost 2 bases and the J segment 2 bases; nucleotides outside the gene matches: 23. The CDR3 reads CASSQNLASGGALLVSPTDTQYF. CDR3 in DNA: TGTGCCAGCAGCCAAAATCTAGCTAGCGGGGGGGCCCTCTTAGTTAGTCCCACAGATACGCAGTATTTT.

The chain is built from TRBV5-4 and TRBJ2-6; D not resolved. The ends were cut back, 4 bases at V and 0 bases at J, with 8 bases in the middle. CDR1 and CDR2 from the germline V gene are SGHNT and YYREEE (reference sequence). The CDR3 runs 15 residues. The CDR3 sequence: CASSHRSSGANVLTF. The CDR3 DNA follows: TGTGCCAGCAGCCACCGTAGCTCTGGGGCCAACGTCCTGACTTTC.

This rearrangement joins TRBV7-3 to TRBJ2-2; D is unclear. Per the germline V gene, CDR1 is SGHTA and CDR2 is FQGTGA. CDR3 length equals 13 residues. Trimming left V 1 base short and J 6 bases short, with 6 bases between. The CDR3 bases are TGTGCCAGCAGCTTAAATCGTGCCGGGGAGCTGTTTTTT. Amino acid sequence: CASSLNRAGELFF.

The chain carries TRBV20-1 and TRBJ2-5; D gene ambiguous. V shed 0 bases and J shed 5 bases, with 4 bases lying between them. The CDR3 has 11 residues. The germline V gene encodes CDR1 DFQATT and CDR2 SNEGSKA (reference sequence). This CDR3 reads CSARDRETQYF. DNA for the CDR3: TGCAGTGCTAGAGATCGGGAGACCCAGTACTTC.

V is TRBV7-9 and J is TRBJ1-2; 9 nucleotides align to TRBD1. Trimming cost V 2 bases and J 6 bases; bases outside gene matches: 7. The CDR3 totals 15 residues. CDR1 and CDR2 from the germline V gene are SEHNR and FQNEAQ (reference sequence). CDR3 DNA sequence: TGTGCCAGCAGCTTAAGGGACAGGGTCTTTGATGGCTACACCTTC. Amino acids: CASSLRDRVFDGYTF.

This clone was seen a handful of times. CDR3 loop: CATSDPGTNYGYTF. CDR3 sequence (DNA): TGTGCCACCAGTGACCCCGGGACAAACTATGGCTACACCTTC. This chain joins TRBV24-1 and TRBJ1-2, with D tentatively TRBD1 (6 bases). Germline loops: CDR1 KGHDR, CDR2 SFDVKD. V dropped 4 bases and J dropped 2 bases, with 10 bases sitting between them. The CDR3 contains 14 residues.

The CDR3 DNA reads as TGTGCCAGCAGCTCTCCGGGGAGGGGGGCCTACGAGCAGTACTTC. This gives the protein CASSSPGRGAYEQYF. The chain joins TRBV7-3 to TRBJ2-7, with TRBD2 as a possible D gene (7 bases). Germline V gives CDR1 SGHTA, CDR2 FQGTGA. V was pared by 4 bases and J by 2 bases, with 15 bases between. This CDR3 is 15 amino acids long. Supplemented by reference TRBV7-3 and TRBJ2-7, the full variable domain reads GAGVSQTPSNKVTEKGKYVELRCDPISGHTALYWYRQSLGQGPEFLIYFQGTGAADDSGLPNDRFFAVRPEGSVSTLKIQRTERGDSAVYLCASSSPGRGAYEQYFGPGTRLTVT.

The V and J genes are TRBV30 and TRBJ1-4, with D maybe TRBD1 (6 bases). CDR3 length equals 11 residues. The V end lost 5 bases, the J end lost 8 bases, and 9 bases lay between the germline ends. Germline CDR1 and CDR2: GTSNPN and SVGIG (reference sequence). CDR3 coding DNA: TGTGCCTGGCAAACAGGGGAAAAACTGTTTTTT. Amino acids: CAWQTGEKLFF.

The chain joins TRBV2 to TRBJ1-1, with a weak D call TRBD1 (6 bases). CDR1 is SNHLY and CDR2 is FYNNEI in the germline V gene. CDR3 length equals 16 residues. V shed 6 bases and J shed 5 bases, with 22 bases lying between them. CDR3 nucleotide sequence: TGTGCCAGCAGGGTACAGGGACGGGGTTTGGATACTGAAGCTTTCTTT. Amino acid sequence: CASRVQGRGLDTEAFF.